This entry is about one T cell receptor beta chain. The V gene's germline CDR1 is SNHLY and CDR2 FYNNEI. This CDR3 is 15 amino acids long. V shed 5 bases and J shed 1 base, with 12 bases lying between them. The data originate from a study of blood T cell repertoires in COVID-19. For the study at large: Sites in the United States, Italy and Spain provided acute and convalescent COVID-19 samples. Sample material is recorded as cDNA or gDNA derived from T cells, B-cell-depleted T cells, or PBMCs.

Methods used by the authors: Reference gene primers were amplified, and this amplification served to estimate nucleated cell counts. Method: immunoSEQ multiplex PCR; TCRdb's copy keeps in-frame clones and lacks some. The V and J calls and clone size are taken from that table; D and trimming were inferred from the DNA. The sample has 100,000 or so clones, over 75% seen once. What was sequenced was peripheral blood. This TCR derives from a man between 65 and 80 years old with active or convalescent COVID-19. The chain has TRBV2 and TRBJ2-4; D is undetermined. The CDR3 DNA follows: TGTGCCAGCAGTCCAGATGCATGGGCCAAAAACATTCAGTACTTC. Its protein is CASSPDAWAKNIQYF.